This T cell receptor beta chain was found in a study of T cell repertoires in cytomegalovirus infection. MiXCR was run by TCRdb on the reads, yielding one entry per CDR3 protein. Of about 740,000 distinct CDR3 sequences listed, roughly 36% were seen once; the top ten hold 2.8%. The sequencing sample was made of PBMCs. This clonotype was obtained from a human donor in good health (CMV status not recorded). Some clones in this sample may be carry-over from other donors' samples.

The CDR3 DNA is TGTGCCAGCAGTGAGTTGAGCGGTGCGAACACCGGGGAGCTGTTTTTT. Translating it yields CASSELSGANTGELFF. This chain joins TRBV6-1 and TRBJ2-2; TRBD2 is a possible D gene (5 bases). Trimming took 3 bases from V and 0 from J, leaving 11 bases between them. This CDR3 has 16 amino acids. Per germline, CDR1 MNHNS and CDR2 SASEGT.